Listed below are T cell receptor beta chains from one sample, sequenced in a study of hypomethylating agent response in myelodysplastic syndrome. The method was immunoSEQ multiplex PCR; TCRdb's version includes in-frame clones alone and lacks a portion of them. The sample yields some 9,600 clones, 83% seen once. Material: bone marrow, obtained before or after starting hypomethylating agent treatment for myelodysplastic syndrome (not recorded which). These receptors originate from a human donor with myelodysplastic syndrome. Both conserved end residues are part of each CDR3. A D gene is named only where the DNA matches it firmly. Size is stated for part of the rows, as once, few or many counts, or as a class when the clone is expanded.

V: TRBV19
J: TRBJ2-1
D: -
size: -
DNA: TGTGCCAGTAGTCCCCGGGCAGCCCTAGGGAATGAGCAGTTCTTC
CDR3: CASSPRAALGNEQFF

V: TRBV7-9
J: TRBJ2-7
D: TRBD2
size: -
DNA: TGTGCCAGCAGCTTAAGCGGGAGGGCGTACGAGCAGTACTTC
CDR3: CASSLSGRAYEQYF

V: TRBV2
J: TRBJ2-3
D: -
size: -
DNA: TGTGCCAGCAGACGTACGGATGGACACACAGATACGCAGTATTTT
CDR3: CASRRTDGHTDTQYF

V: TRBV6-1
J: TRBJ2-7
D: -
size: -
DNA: TGTGCCAGCAGCCCCGACACTCACTACGAGCAGTACTTC
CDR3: CASSPDTHYEQYF

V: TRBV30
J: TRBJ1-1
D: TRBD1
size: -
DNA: TGTGCCTGGAGTGCCTCTATTGGACAGGGGTACACTGAAGCTTTCTTT
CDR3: CAWSASIGQGYTEAFF

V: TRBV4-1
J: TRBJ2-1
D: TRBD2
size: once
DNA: TGCGCCAGCAGCCAAACTAGCGGGACCCACAATGAGCAGTTCTTC
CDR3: CASSQTSGTHNEQFF

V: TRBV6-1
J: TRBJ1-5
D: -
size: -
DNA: TGTGCCAGCAGTGTTCGGTGGGCAAATCAGCCCCAGCATTTT
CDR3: CASSVRWANQPQHF

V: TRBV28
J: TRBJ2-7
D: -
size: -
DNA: TGTGCCAGCAGCCCCGGGACACCCTACCCCTACGAGCAGTACTTC
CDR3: CASSPGTPYPYEQYF

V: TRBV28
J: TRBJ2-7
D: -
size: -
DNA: TGTGCCAGCAGCCCTGGAGGCCAAGTCGGCTACGAGCAGTACTTC
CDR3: CASSPGGQVGYEQYF

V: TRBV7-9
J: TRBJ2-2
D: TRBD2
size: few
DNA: TGTGCCAGCAGCCGAGAAGCGGGAGTAGGGGAGCTGTTTTTT
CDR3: CASSREAGVGELFF

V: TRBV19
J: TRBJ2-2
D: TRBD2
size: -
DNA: TGTGCCAGCGATAAGGGGCGGGAGGCCCACACCGGGGAGCTGTTTTTT
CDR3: CASDKGREAHTGELFF

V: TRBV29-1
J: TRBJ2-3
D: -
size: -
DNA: TGCAGCGTCCCCGGGGCCTTCACAGATACGCAGTATTTT
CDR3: CSVPGAFTDTQYF

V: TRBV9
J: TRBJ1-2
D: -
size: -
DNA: TGTGCCAGCAGCCCCGGACGGGGCTACACCTTC
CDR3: CASSPGRGYTF

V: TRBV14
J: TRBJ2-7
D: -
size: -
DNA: TGTGCCAGCAGCCGGGGGGGGCTCAACGAGCAGTACTTC
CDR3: CASSRGGLNEQYF

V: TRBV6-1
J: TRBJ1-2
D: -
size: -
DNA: TGTGCCAGCAGTGAAGTACGGGTTTCGGGCTACACCTTC
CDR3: CASSEVRVSGYTF

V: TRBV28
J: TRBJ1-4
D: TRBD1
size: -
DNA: TGTGCCAGCAGTCCTTCGACAGGGGCGGCTAATGAAAAACTGTTTTTT
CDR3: CASSPSTGAANEKLFF

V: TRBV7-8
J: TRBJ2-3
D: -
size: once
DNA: TGTGCCAGCAGCTTAGGAAGGGCGGGTGGAGTCTCCTCCACAGATACGCAGTATTTT
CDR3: CASSLGRAGGVSSTDTQYF